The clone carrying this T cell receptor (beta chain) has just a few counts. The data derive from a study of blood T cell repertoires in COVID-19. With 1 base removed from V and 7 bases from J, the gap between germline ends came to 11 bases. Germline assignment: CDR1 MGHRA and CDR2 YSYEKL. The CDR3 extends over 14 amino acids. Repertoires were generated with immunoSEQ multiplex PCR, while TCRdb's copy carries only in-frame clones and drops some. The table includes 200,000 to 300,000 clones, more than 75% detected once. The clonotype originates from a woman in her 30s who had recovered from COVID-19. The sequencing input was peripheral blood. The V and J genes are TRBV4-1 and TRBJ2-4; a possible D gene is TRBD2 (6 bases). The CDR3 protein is CASSQGLVGNIQYF. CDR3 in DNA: TGCGCCAGCAGCCAAGGACTAGTGGGCAACATTCAGTACTTC.